A single sample is the source of the 27 T cell receptor beta chains below, sequenced in a study of memory CD4+ T cells and cytomegalovirus serostatus. The sort gate was single viable CD3+CD4+CD8-CD45RO+ cells for memory CD4+ T cells. Generated by immunoSEQ multiplex PCR, the TCRdb table keeps only in-frame clones and is missing some. Of more than 45,000 clones detected, about 81% appear once; the ten largest clones hold around 1.1%. Material: memory CD4+ T cells from blood. The receptors were sampled from an adult in good health and CMV-seronegative.

The rearrangement links TRBV7-2 to TRBJ2-7; a weak D match, TRBD1 (6 bases). The CDR3 spans 16 residues. The germline V and J ends were trimmed by 3 bases and 1 base, with 16 bases remaining between them. CDR1 is SGHTA and CDR2 is FQGNSA in the germline V gene. The CDR3 region has the DNA TGTGCCAGCAGCTTTAGAACAGGGTCTTTTTCCTACGAGCAGTACTTC. The encoded protein is CASSFRTGSFSYEQYF.

The J gene is TRBJ2-1, the V gene TRBV11-2, with D possibly TRBD2 on 7 matching bases. The CDR3 totals 15 residues. V dropped 5 bases and J dropped 0 bases, with 11 bases sitting between them. Germline-derived CDR1 and CDR2 are SGHAT and FQNNGV. CDR3 sequence (DNA): TGTGCCAGCAGCGGGGGGGGCCGCTCCTACAATGAGCAGTTCTTC. Translating it yields CASSGGGRSYNEQFF.

This clone was observed a handful of times. This sample includes further DNA sequences coding for the same CDR3. The V and J genes are TRBV28 and TRBJ1-6; 7 bases are shared with TRBD1. Losses at the gene ends were 4 bases for V and 7 bases for J; bases not matched to a gene: 4. Germline CDR1 MDHEN, CDR2 SYDVKM. This CDR3 comprises 14 residues. The CDR3 sequence: CASSSTGVNSPLHF. The CDR3 DNA reads TGTGCCAGCAGTTCCACAGGGGTGAATTCACCCCTCCACTTT.

This clone has only a few counts. This rearrangement joins TRBV4-1 to TRBJ1-4; no firm D call. The CDR3 consists of 18 residues. The ends were cut back, 2 bases at V and 10 bases at J, with 26 bases in the middle. Germline values: CDR1 MGHRA, CDR2 YSYEKL. The CDR3 sequence is CASSQSSLRTSKRLKLFF. The DNA of the CDR3 is TGCGCCAGCAGCCAATCGAGCCTTCGGACCTCAAAGAGGTTAAAACTGTTTTTT.

The CDR3 loop reads CASSPEGKNIQYF. The CDR3 nucleotides are TGTGCCAGCAGCCCCGAGGGGAAAAACATTCAGTACTTC. V and J are TRBV5-4 and TRBJ2-4; D is possibly TRBD1 or TRBD2 (5 bases each). Germline V gene data show CDR1 as SGHNT and CDR2 as YYREEE (reference sequence). The CDR3 spans 13 residues. V was shortened by 4 bases and J by 4 bases, with 9 bases between the two germline ends.

This rearrangement joins TRBV7-9 to TRBJ2-2; TRBD1 might be the D (5 bases). This CDR3 contains 13 residues. Germline loops: CDR1 SEHNR, CDR2 FQNEAQ (reference sequence). V was clipped by 2 bases and J by 6 bases, with 7 bases between them. The CDR3 protein is CASSLIGAGELFF. The CDR3 nucleotides read TGTGCCAGCAGCTTAATAGGGGCCGGGGAGCTGTTTTTT. Full variable domain (missing parts from reference TRBV7-9 and TRBJ2-2): DTGVSQNPRHKITKRGQNVTFRCDPISEHNRLYWYRQTLGQGPEFLTYFQNEAQLEKSRLLSDRFSAERPKGSFSTLEIQRTEQGDSAMYLCASSLIGAGELFFGEGSRLTVL.

The chain links TRBV28 to TRBJ1-3, with 11 bases identical to TRBD1. Germline assignment: CDR1 MDHEN and CDR2 SYDVKM. Trimming cost V 6 bases and J 3 bases; bases outside gene matches: 13. This CDR3 region has 18 residues. The CDR3 coding sequence is TGTGCCAGCAGCGGAAGGGGGACAGGGGGTAGTTATGGAAACACCATATATTTT. It yields the protein CASSGRGTGGSYGNTIYF.

This clone has just a few counts. The chain has TRBV5-1 and TRBJ1-1; 7 bases are a match to TRBD1. Germline CDR1 SGHRS, CDR2 YFSETQ. Losses at the gene ends were 5 bases for V and 0 bases for J; bases not matched to a gene: 10. This CDR3 spans 16 amino acids. The CDR3 coding sequence is TGCGCCAGCAGGGAAAAACAGGGGCTGATGAACACTGAAGCTTTCTTT. This codes for CASREKQGLMNTEAFF.

The gene calls are TRBV5-4 and TRBJ1-2; D remains ambiguous. This CDR3 is built from 14 residues. Trimming stripped 0 bases from V and 7 bases from J, with 13 bases between. The germline V gene has CDR1 SGHNT and CDR2 YYREEE (reference sequence). In DNA form, the CDR3 reads TGTGCCAGCAGCTTGGTATCAAAAAAGGGTGGCTACACCTTC. This codes for CASSLVSKKGGYTF. The whole variable domain, remainder taken from reference TRBV5-4 and TRBJ1-2, is ETGVTQSPTHLIKTRGQQVTLRCSSQSGHNTVSWYQQALGQGPQFIFQYYREEENGRGNFPPRFSGLQFPNYSSELNVNALELDDSALYLCASSLVSKKGGYTFGSGTRLTVV.

The chain carries TRBV27 and TRBJ1-5; possible D gene TRBD1, 5 bases. This CDR3 spans 15 amino acids. CDR1 is MNHEY and CDR2 is SMNVEV in the germline V gene (reference sequence). Trimming removed 2 bases at V and 7 bases at J, with 15 bases between. The CDR3 DNA reads TGTGCCAGCAGTTTAAGCGGCGGGGGAAGGCAGCCCCAGCATTTT. Translated, it gives CASSLSGGGRQPQHF.

The chain is built from TRBV11-3 and TRBJ2-1; 11 bases line up with TRBD2. V was clipped by 3 bases and J by 0 bases; unmatched bases: 4. There are 17 residues in the CDR3. Germline lookup yields CDR1 SGHNT and CDR2 YENEEA. CDR3 DNA sequence: TGTGCCAGCAGCTTCGCTAGCGGGAGGTTCTCCTACAATGAGCAGTTCTTC. Translated, it gives CASSFASGRFSYNEQFF.

The chain employs TRBV9 and TRBJ2-3, with D unclear. With 4 bases removed from V and 2 bases from J, the gap between germline ends came to 17 bases. The CDR3 contains 16 residues. CDR1 is SGDLS, CDR2 YYNGEE, per germline. The CDR3 loop is CASSQTGSGLTDTQYF. The CDR3 nucleotides are TGTGCCAGCAGCCAGACCGGGTCCGGGCTCACAGATACGCAGTATTTT. The full variable domain, rest sourced from reference TRBV9 and TRBJ2-3, is DSGVTQTPKHLITATGQRVTLRCSPRSGDLSVYWYQQSLDQGLQFLIQYYNGEERAKGNILERFSAQQFPDLHSELNLSSLELGDSALYFCASSQTGSGLTDTQYFGPGTRLTVL.

The chain couples TRBV7-8 to TRBJ1-2; TRBD1 aligns across 12 bases. CDR1 and CDR2 (germline): SGHVS, FQNEAQ. CDR3 length equals 19 residues. The V and J ends lost 2 bases and 6 bases, in that order; junction bases with no gene match: 16. CDR3 sequence (DNA): TGTGCCAGCAGCTTATACCCCCCGGGACAGGGGGCGGCACTCGATGGCTACACCTTC. Protein: CASSLYPPGQGAALDGYTF.

The CDR3 region is CASSGSGRIPPEQFF. In DNA, the CDR3 is TGTGCCAGCAGCGGTAGCGGGAGAATACCCCCTGAGCAGTTCTTC. This rearrangement joins TRBV5-4 to TRBJ2-1; 9 bases align to TRBD2. CDR1 is SGHNT, CDR2 YYREEE, per germline (reference sequence). V shed 4 bases, J shed 9 bases, and the junction held 11 bases outside the gene matches. The CDR3 spans 15 residues.

This clone has just a few counts. V is TRBV27 and J is TRBJ1-2; no clear D gene. Deletions cut 8 bases from V and 4 bases from J, with 14 bases between. Germline V CDR1 and CDR2: MNHEY, SMNVEV (reference sequence). The CDR3 runs to 13 residues. The CDR3 DNA sequence: TGTGCCAGCGGGGAACGGCCCTTCTATGGCTACACCTTC. It yields the protein CASGERPFYGYTF.

V is TRBV25-1 and J is TRBJ2-1; D is perhaps TRBD1 (6 bases). V gave up 3 bases and J gave up 6 bases, with 12 bases separating them. Germline V gene lookup returns CDR1 MGHDK and CDR2 SYGVNS. The CDR3 loop spans 14 amino acids. The CDR3 reads CASSEWGPRNEQFF. As DNA, the CDR3 is TGTGCCAGCAGTGAGTGGGGGCCGCGCAATGAGCAGTTCTTC. The full variable domain, its missing parts supplied by reference TRBV25-1 and TRBJ2-1, is EADIYQTPRYLVIGTGKKITLECSQTMGHDKMYWYQQDPGMELHLIHYSYGVNSTEKGDLSSESTVSRIRTEHFPLTLESARPSHTSQYLCASSEWGPRNEQFFGPGTRLTVL.

The J gene is TRBJ2-2, the V gene TRBV2, with 9 bases identical to TRBD1. The V and J ends lost 8 bases and 3 bases, in that order; junction bases with no gene match: 7. Per germline, CDR1 SNHLY and CDR2 FYNNEI. The CDR3 contains 15 residues. The CDR3 here is CASGGQGGYTGELFF. CDR3 bases: TGTGCCAGCGGGGGACAGGGTGGGTACACCGGGGAGCTGTTTTTT.

J is TRBJ2-3 and V is TRBV11-2; 9 bases map to TRBD1. After removal of 5 bases from V and 1 base from J, the junction contained 10 bases not matched to a gene. Germline V gene sequence: CDR1 SGHAT, CDR2 FQNNGV. CDR3 length: 17 amino acids. CDR3 protein: CASSPVWGTGRTDTQYF. In DNA, the CDR3 is TGTGCCAGCAGCCCAGTATGGGGGACAGGGCGCACAGATACGCAGTATTTT.

This clone was seen more than once but under ten times. V and J are TRBV18 and TRBJ1-2, with D unclear. Per germline, CDR1 KGHSH and CDR2 LQKENI. CDR3 length equals 13 residues. V dropped 2 bases and J dropped 4 bases, with 8 bases sitting between them. As DNA, the CDR3 is TGTGCCAGCTCACCAGGGGTCGCCTATGGCTACACCTTC. Translated, it gives CASSPGVAYGYTF.

The chain combines TRBV4-1 with TRBJ1-5; 8 bases fit TRBD1. The CDR3 length is 16 residues. V lost 3 bases to trimming and J lost 2 bases; unmatched junction nucleotides: 6. The germline gives CDR1 MGHRA, CDR2 YSYEKL. This CDR3 is CASSHLQGGGNQPQHF. The CDR3 DNA reads as TGCGCCAGCAGCCACCTACAGGGGGGAGGCAATCAGCCCCAGCATTTT.

The rearrangement joins TRBV7-9 to TRBJ2-7; no firm D call. This CDR3 has 12 amino acids. Between the trimmed V and J ends, which lost 2 bases and 6 bases, there was a span of 8 bases. Germline V lookup: CDR1 SEHNR, CDR2 FQNEAQ (reference sequence). The CDR3 loop is CASSLRTSEQYF. The CDR3, as DNA: TGTGCCAGCAGCTTACGAACAAGCGAGCAGTACTTC.

Written as DNA, the CDR3 is TGTGCCAGTAGTAGCCGGGGCTCCGGGGGCGAGCAGTACTTC. Translating it yields CASSSRGSGGEQYF. The rearrangement uses TRBV19 and TRBJ2-7, with D possibly TRBD2 on 6 matching bases. V was trimmed by 4 bases and J by 6 bases, leaving 16 bases between them. This CDR3 is 14 amino acids long. The V gene's germline CDR1 is LNHDA and CDR2 SQIVND (reference sequence).

As concerns this clone: Germline and junction disagree at one end, which may indicate a read error. The V call is TRBV10-3, the J call TRBJ1-3, with D maybe TRBD1 (5 bases). Looked up from germline, CDR1 is ENHRY and CDR2 is SYGVKD. This CDR3 is 11 amino acids long. CDR3 nucleotide sequence: TGTGCCAGCAGTTACGGGACGGCAATATATTTT. Its translation is CASSYGTAIYF.

CDR3 amino acids: CASSSGTGANTGELFF. CDR3 DNA sequence: TGTGCCAGCAGCTCCGGGACAGGGGCGAACACCGGGGAGCTGTTTTTT. The genes are TRBV7-6 and TRBJ2-2; 10 bases map to TRBD1. V shed 4 bases, J shed 0 bases, and the junction held 2 bases outside the gene matches. There are 16 residues in the CDR3. Germline CDR1 is SGHVS and CDR2 is FNYEAQ.

This rearrangement joins TRBV2 to TRBJ1-1, with TRBD1 as a possible D gene (5 bases). The germline gives CDR1 SNHLY, CDR2 FYNNEI. Trimming shortened V by 3 bases and J by 1 base, and 6 bases separated the two germline ends. The CDR3 contains 13 residues. CDR3 nucleotides: TGTGCCAGCAGTGAGAGGGGGAACACTGAAGCTTTCTTT. Translated: CASSERGNTEAFF. Filled out from reference TRBV2 and TRBJ1-1, the complete variable domain reads EPEVTQTPSHQVTQMGQEVILRCVPISNHLYFYWYRQILGQKVEFLVSFYNNEISEKSEIFDDQFSVERPDGSNFTLKIRSTKLEDSAMYFCASSERGNTEAFFGQGTRLTVV.

V gene TRBV7-8 combines with J gene TRBJ1-2; TRBD1 is a possible D gene (5 bases). From germline, CDR1 is SGHVS and CDR2 FQNEAQ. The CDR3 totals 13 residues. The germline V and J ends were trimmed by 4 bases and 2 bases, with 8 bases remaining between them. CDR3 in amino acids: CASSSQGNYGYTF. In nucleotides, the CDR3 is TGTGCCAGCAGCTCCCAGGGAAACTATGGCTACACCTTC.

J is TRBJ1-5 and V is TRBV12-5; TRBD1 agrees at 8 bases. With 6 bases clipped from V and 2 bases from J, the junction kept 0 bases outside the gene matches. The CDR3 totals 13 residues. Germline assignment: CDR1 LGHNT and CDR2 FRNRAP. CDR3 residues: CASGTGGNQPQHF. For the CDR3, the DNA is TGTGCTAGTGGGACAGGGGGCAATCAGCCCCAGCATTTT.